Listed below are T cell receptor beta chains from one sample, sequenced in a study of CD8+CD57+ T cells in acquired aplastic anemia. TCRdb reprocessed the reads via MiXCR and lists one record per CDR3 protein. The sample has some 130,000 distinct CDR3 sequences, 48% seen once; the top ten hold 2.5%. The sample consisted of sorted CD4+, CD8+, or CD8+CD57+ T cells (not recorded which) from PBMCs. These receptors were taken from a human donor in good health, serving as a control. Both conserved end residues are part of each CDR3. D genes are given only for firm matches. A clone size is listed for some rows: how often the clone was seen (once, few, many), or a class if it is expanded.

d_call: TRBD2
j_call: TRBJ2-5
clone_size: -
v_call: TRBV11-2
cdr3_nt: TGTGCCAGCAGCGGAGCGGGGGCGGGGGAGACCCAGTACTTC
cdr3_aa: CASSGAGAGETQYF

d_call: -
j_call: TRBJ1-3
clone_size: many
v_call: TRBV10-3
cdr3_nt: TGTGCCATCAGTCCCGCCACCACTGGAAACACCATATATTTT
cdr3_aa: CAISPATTGNTIYF

d_call: TRBD2
j_call: TRBJ2-7
clone_size: many
v_call: TRBV11-2
cdr3_nt: TGTGCCAGCAGCTTAGTAGGGACTAGCAGCACCTACGAGCAGTACTTC
cdr3_aa: CASSLVGTSSTYEQYF

d_call: -
j_call: TRBJ2-3
clone_size: -
v_call: TRBV13
cdr3_nt: TGTGCCAGCAGCTTAGGAGGTCTGTCAACAGATACGCAGTATTTT
cdr3_aa: CASSLGGLSTDTQYF

d_call: -
j_call: TRBJ2-3
clone_size: many
v_call: TRBV7-3
cdr3_nt: TGTGCCAGCAGCCCTGGAAGGGGCAGCGCAGATACGCAGTATTTT
cdr3_aa: CASSPGRGSADTQYF

d_call: TRBD2
j_call: TRBJ2-5
clone_size: -
v_call: TRBV20-1
cdr3_nt: TGCAGTGCTAGCAGTCTAGCGGGGGCCAGAGAGACCCAGTACTTC
cdr3_aa: CSASSLAGARETQYF

d_call: TRBD1
j_call: TRBJ2-7
clone_size: -
v_call: TRBV25-1
cdr3_nt: TGTGCCAGTAGTCTCACAGGGACAGGAACCTACGAGCAGTACTTC
cdr3_aa: CASSLTGTGTYEQYF

d_call: -
j_call: TRBJ2-1
clone_size: -
v_call: TRBV10-3
cdr3_nt: TGTGCCATCAGTGAGTCGCAGGGAAGATACAATGAGCAGTTCTTC
cdr3_aa: CAISESQGRYNEQFF

d_call: TRBD1
j_call: TRBJ1-2
clone_size: many
v_call: TRBV6-1
cdr3_nt: TGTGCCAGCAGCAGACAGGGGGTGGGCTACACCTTC
cdr3_aa: CASSRQGVGYTF

d_call: TRBD2
j_call: TRBJ2-3
clone_size: many
v_call: TRBV20-1
cdr3_nt: TGCAGTGCTAGAGACCAGCGGGGGGGAGGAGATACGCAGTATTTT
cdr3_aa: CSARDQRGGGDTQYF

d_call: -
j_call: TRBJ2-7
clone_size: -
v_call: TRBV7-2
cdr3_nt: TGTGCCAGCAGCCCCGATATTGGCGGGTCCGCCTACGAGCAGTACTTC
cdr3_aa: CASSPDIGGSAYEQYF

d_call: TRBD2
j_call: TRBJ2-3
clone_size: few
v_call: TRBV10-2
cdr3_nt: TGCGCCAGCCGGACTAGCGGCGGTGTGGCGCAGTATTTT
cdr3_aa: CASRTSGGVAQYF

d_call: TRBD2
j_call: TRBJ2-2
clone_size: few
v_call: TRBV6-1
cdr3_nt: TGTGCCAGCACCCAAATGCATAGCGGGGGGGGCGGGGAGCTGTTTTTT
cdr3_aa: CASTQMHSGGGGELFF

d_call: -
j_call: TRBJ2-7
clone_size: many
v_call: TRBV5-1
cdr3_nt: TGCGCCAGCAGCTTTGGAACGGAAACCTACGAGCAGTACTTC
cdr3_aa: CASSFGTETYEQYF

d_call: -
j_call: TRBJ2-7
clone_size: few
v_call: TRBV10-3
cdr3_nt: TGTGCCACAAAAGTGGAGGACACCTACGAGCAGTACTTC
cdr3_aa: CATKVEDTYEQYF

d_call: TRBD2
j_call: TRBJ2-3
clone_size: -
v_call: TRBV10-3
cdr3_nt: TGTGCCATCCGACCGGGACTAGCGGGGCGCACAGATACGCAGTATTTT
cdr3_aa: CAIRPGLAGRTDTQYF

d_call: TRBD1
j_call: TRBJ2-7
clone_size: -
v_call: TRBV20-1
cdr3_nt: TGCAGTGCCAGTGACAGGGGGCTCTACGAGCAGTACTTC
cdr3_aa: CSASDRGLYEQYF

d_call: TRBD2
j_call: TRBJ2-7
clone_size: many
v_call: TRBV5-5
cdr3_nt: TGTGCCAGCAGCTTGGCTGGGACTAGCGGTTACGAGCAGTACTTC
cdr3_aa: CASSLAGTSGYEQYF

d_call: TRBD2
j_call: TRBJ2-7
clone_size: -
v_call: TRBV4-3
cdr3_nt: TGCGCCAGCAGCCAAGATACTAGCGAGGCCTACGAGCAGTACTTC
cdr3_aa: CASSQDTSEAYEQYF

d_call: -
j_call: TRBJ2-2
clone_size: many
v_call: TRBV12-3/TRBV12-4
cdr3_nt: TGTGCCAGCAGCAGGGAGCGCGGGGAGCTGTTTTTT
cdr3_aa: CASSRERGELFF

d_call: TRBD2
j_call: TRBJ2-5
clone_size: many
v_call: TRBV6-1
cdr3_nt: TGTGCCAGCAGTGAAGGCACCGGGACTATTCTTGAGACCCAGTACTTC
cdr3_aa: CASSEGTGTILETQYF

d_call: TRBD1
j_call: TRBJ1-5
clone_size: -
v_call: TRBV19
cdr3_nt: TGTGCCAGTAGTATTCAGGGACAGGGGAATCAGCCCCAGCATTTT
cdr3_aa: CASSIQGQGNQPQHF

d_call: TRBD1
j_call: TRBJ2-7
clone_size: -
v_call: TRBV9
cdr3_nt: TGTGCCAGCAGCGTTTCGGACAGGGCCTACGAGCAGTACTTC
cdr3_aa: CASSVSDRAYEQYF

d_call: TRBD1
j_call: TRBJ1-6
clone_size: -
v_call: TRBV4-2
cdr3_nt: TGTGCCAGCAGCCCAGGGACAGGTTCCTATAATTCACCCCTCCACTTT
cdr3_aa: CASSPGTGSYNSPLHF

d_call: TRBD1
j_call: TRBJ2-7
clone_size: -
v_call: TRBV30
cdr3_nt: TGTGCCTGGAGTGTATTATTTTTTTATGGGACAGGCCGCTCCTACGAGCAGTACTTC
cdr3_aa: CAWSVLFFYGTGRSYEQYF

d_call: -
j_call: TRBJ1-2
clone_size: -
v_call: TRBV29-1
cdr3_nt: TGCAGCGTTGAGGCCTACGGCTACACCTTC
cdr3_aa: CSVEAYGYTF

d_call: TRBD1
j_call: TRBJ1-6
clone_size: many
v_call: TRBV9
cdr3_nt: TGTGCCAGCAGCGCCGACAGGGCTTCACCCCTCCACTTT
cdr3_aa: CASSADRASPLHF

d_call: -
j_call: TRBJ2-7
clone_size: -
v_call: TRBV7-9
cdr3_nt: TGTGCCAGCAGCTTAGACCAGCGGACTTACGAGCAGTACTTC
cdr3_aa: CASSLDQRTYEQYF

d_call: -
j_call: TRBJ1-6
clone_size: -
v_call: TRBV25-1
cdr3_nt: TGTGCCAGCAGTTTGGACATATATAATTCACCCCTCCACTTT
cdr3_aa: CASSLDIYNSPLHF

d_call: -
j_call: TRBJ1-6
clone_size: few
v_call: TRBV10-3
cdr3_nt: TGTGCCATCAGTGACGGGTACAGGGAAGAATCACCCCTCCACTTT
cdr3_aa: CAISDGYREESPLHF

d_call: TRBD2
j_call: TRBJ2-5
clone_size: many
v_call: TRBV7-2
cdr3_nt: TGTGCCAGCAGCCTAGCGGGGAGGGGAGAGACCCAGTACTTC
cdr3_aa: CASSLAGRGETQYF

d_call: -
j_call: TRBJ2-1
clone_size: -
v_call: TRBV2
cdr3_nt: TGTGCCAGCAGCCCCCAGGGGGAGCAGTTCTTC
cdr3_aa: CASSPQGEQFF